The T cell receptor beta chain described here comes from a study of T cells in Graves' hyperthyroidism and ophthalmopathy. Study results and caveats: Clonotypes that were expanded in thyroid above 0.001 mostly appeared in blood too. Separation of ophthalmopathy from stable hyperthyroidism was achieved by a 13 V-J model.

Of note for this clonotype: The antigen remains undetermined.

Authors of the study amplified TCR beta CDR3 regions from RNA transcripts. When the TCR CDR3 underwent first-round RT-PCR, the HTBI primer set was used. One entry per CDR3 protein results from TCRdb running MiXCR on the multiplex PCR reads. The sample holds 550,000 to 650,000 distinct CDR3 sequences, approximately 14% seen once. Exclusion followed for patients with uncontrolled infection, other autoimmune disease, pregnancy or lactation. The PBMCs were taken from over 9.5 ml of fresh peripheral blood. The sequenced material came from blood. The receptor's source is a woman aged 25 to 45 with Graves' hyperthyroidism that later progressed to Graves' ophthalmopathy.

The CDR3 here is CASSSQGVAEQYF. CDR3 nucleotide sequence: TGTGCCAGCAGCTCACAGGGAGTAGCCGAGCAGTACTTC. The chain couples TRBV7-2 to TRBJ2-7; D might be TRBD1 (6 bases). CDR1 and CDR2 from the germline V gene are SGHTA and FQGNSA. The CDR3 is made up of 13 amino acids. Between the trimmed V and J ends, which lost 4 bases and 6 bases, there was a span of 13 bases. Looking up the rest from reference TRBV7-2 and TRBJ2-7 gives the full variable domain: GAGVSQSPSNKVTEKGKDVELRCDPISGHTALYWYRQSLGQGLEFLIYFQGNSAPDKSGLPSDRFSAERTGGSVSTLTIQRTQQEDSAVYLCASSSQGVAEQYFGPGTRLTVT.